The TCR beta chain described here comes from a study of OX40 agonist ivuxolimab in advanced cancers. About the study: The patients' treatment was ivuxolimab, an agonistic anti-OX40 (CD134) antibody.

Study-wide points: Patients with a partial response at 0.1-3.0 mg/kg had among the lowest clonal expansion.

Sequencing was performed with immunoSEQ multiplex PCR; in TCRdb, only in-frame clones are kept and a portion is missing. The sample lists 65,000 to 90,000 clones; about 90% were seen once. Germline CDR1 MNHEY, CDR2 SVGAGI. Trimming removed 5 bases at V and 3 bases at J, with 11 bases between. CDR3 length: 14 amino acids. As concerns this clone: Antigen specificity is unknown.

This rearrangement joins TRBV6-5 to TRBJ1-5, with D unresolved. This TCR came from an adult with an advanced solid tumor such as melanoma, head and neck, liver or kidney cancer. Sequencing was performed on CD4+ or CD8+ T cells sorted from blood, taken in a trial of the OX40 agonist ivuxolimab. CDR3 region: CASSAGVYNQPQHF. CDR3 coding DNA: TGTGCCAGCAGTGCCGGGGTGTACAATCAGCCCCAGCATTTT.